Each of the 13 T cell receptor beta chains below was sequenced from the same sample in a study of T cells after yellow fever vaccination. TCRdb passed the 5' RACE reads through MiXCR, listing each CDR3 protein once. The table lists 300,000 to 400,000 distinct CDR3 sequences, around 3.9% of them singletons. This sample comprised PBMCs, obtained 5 days after the yellow fever booster vaccination. The receptors were sampled from a man younger than 30 who received the YFV17D yellow fever vaccine.

The rearrangement links TRBV12-3 or TRBV12-4 to TRBJ1-5, with no clear D. Trimming removed 5 bases from V and 6 bases from J, with 14 bases in between. This CDR3 is built from 14 residues. CDR3 residues: CASSPSSGTQPQHF. The DNA of the CDR3 is TGTGCCAGCAGTCCAAGTTCTGGTACTCAGCCCCAGCATTTT.

In this sample, this clonotype turned up a few times. The chain carries TRBV10-3 and TRBJ2-5; D ambiguous. The CDR3 runs 16 residues. Deletions cut 5 bases from V and 3 bases from J, with 19 bases between. CDR1 is ENHRY, CDR2 SYGVKD, per germline. The CDR3 DNA follows: TGTGCCATCAGTTCATCGGATGGCGGCGAAAAAGAGACCCAGTACTTC. Translation gives CAISSSDGGEKETQYF.

V usage is TRBV10-3 and J usage is TRBJ2-5, with 7 bases matching TRBD1. This CDR3 is 15 amino acids long. Germline V gene sequence: CDR1 ENHRY, CDR2 SYGVKD. Trimming cost V 3 bases and J 4 bases; bases outside gene matches: 8. The chain's CDR3 is CAISERQGSGETQYF. The CDR3 DNA follows: TGTGCCATCAGTGAAAGACAGGGCAGCGGAGAGACCCAGTACTTC.

The CDR3 DNA follows: TGTGCCAGCAGCCCAGGTTGGGAAAAACTGTTTTTT. Its translation: CASSPGWEKLFF. The chain links TRBV11-2 to TRBJ1-4; D is unresolved. CDR3 length equals 12 residues. V lost 5 bases to trimming and J lost 8 bases, with 9 bases between them. CDR1 and CDR2 (germline): SGHAT, FQNNGV.

The gene calls are TRBV4-3 and TRBJ1-5, with D hard to call. There are 15 residues in the CDR3. Germline V CDR1 and CDR2: LGHNA, YSLEER. The V and J ends lost 0 bases and 7 bases respectively, with 13 bases between them. The CDR3 DNA sequence: TGCGCCAGCAGCCAAGATGGCGGGATAGGGCAGCCCCAGCATTTT. Translating gives CASSQDGGIGQPQHF.

This clonotype was seen repeatedly, ten times or more. V and J are TRBV7-2 and TRBJ1-1; 9 bases are a match to TRBD1. Unmatched junction bases numbered 15, after V lost 5 bases and J lost 11 bases. This CDR3 has 15 residues. The germline gives CDR1 SGHTA, CDR2 FQGNSA. The CDR3 coding sequence is TGTGCCAGCAGCGCGCCGGGACAGGGAAGGGTAGGGGCTTTCTTT. Its protein product is CASSAPGQGRVGAFF.

This clonotype was seen ten or more times. The chain is built from TRBV20-1 and TRBJ2-7; unclear D gene. V lost 3 bases, J lost 1 base, and 4 bases lay in between. The CDR3 consists of 11 residues. Germline CDR1 and CDR2: DFQATT and SNEGSKA (reference sequence). CDR3 loop: CSASESYEQYF. In DNA form, the CDR3 reads TGCAGTGCTAGTGAGTCCTACGAGCAGTACTTC.

The table lists this clonotype with many counts. The gene calls are TRBV28 and TRBJ2-1; 7 bases align to TRBD2. The germline gives CDR1 MDHEN, CDR2 SYDVKM. The CDR3 has 13 amino acids. J lost 5 bases, V lost 6 bases, and 4 bases had no gene match. The CDR3 DNA reads TGTGCCAGCAGGCGAGCGGGGCACAATGAGCAGTTCTTC. It translates to CASRRAGHNEQFF.

The genes are TRBV5-1 and TRBJ1-1; D gene ambiguous. CDR1 and CDR2 from the germline V gene are SGHRS and YFSETQ. Between the trimmed V and J ends, which lost 3 bases and 5 bases, there was a span of 17 bases. This CDR3 region has 15 residues. The CDR3 loop is CASSWSGGDVTEAFF. The CDR3 DNA sequence: TGCGCCAGCAGCTGGTCTGGCGGAGATGTAACTGAAGCTTTCTTT.

There are a few counts of this clonotype. V is TRBV19 and J is TRBJ1-1; D uncertain. V lost 5 bases and J 5 bases, leaving 12 bases between the germline ends. This CDR3 is built from 13 residues. Germline V CDR1 and CDR2: LNHDA, SQIVND (reference sequence). CDR3 DNA: TGTGCCAGTAGTGAAAGCCTGCGGACTGAAGCTTTCTTT. Amino acids: CASSESLRTEAFF.

This clonotype was counted many times. The gene calls are TRBV6-2 or TRBV6-3 and TRBJ1-5, with D unresolved. Germline CDR1 reads MNHEY; CDR2 reads SVGEGT. The CDR3 totals 13 residues. Trimming pared 4 bases from V and 4 bases from J, leaving 8 bases between. CDR3 amino acids: CASSWAGNQPQHF. In nucleotides, the CDR3 is TGTGCCAGCAGTTGGGCTGGAAATCAGCCCCAGCATTTT.

This clonotype has a handful of counts. The CDR3 DNA follows: TGCAGTGCTAGAGGAGGGCGTGCAGATACGCAGTATTTT. Protein product: CSARGGRADTQYF. V usage is TRBV20-1 and J usage is TRBJ2-3, with D perhaps matching TRBD2 (5 bases). CDR3 size: 13 residues. V lost 1 base to trimming and J lost 4 bases, with 9 bases between them. Germline CDR1 and CDR2: DFQATT and SNEGSKA (reference sequence).

The V and J genes are TRBV29-1 and TRBJ2-1; D is undetermined. Per the germline V gene, CDR1 is SQVTM and CDR2 is ANQGSEA. V was cut by 7 bases and J by 8 bases, with 12 bases left in between. CDR3 size: 11 residues. CDR3 sequence: CSDTSFDEQFF. CDR3 DNA: TGCAGCGATACATCATTCGATGAGCAGTTCTTC.